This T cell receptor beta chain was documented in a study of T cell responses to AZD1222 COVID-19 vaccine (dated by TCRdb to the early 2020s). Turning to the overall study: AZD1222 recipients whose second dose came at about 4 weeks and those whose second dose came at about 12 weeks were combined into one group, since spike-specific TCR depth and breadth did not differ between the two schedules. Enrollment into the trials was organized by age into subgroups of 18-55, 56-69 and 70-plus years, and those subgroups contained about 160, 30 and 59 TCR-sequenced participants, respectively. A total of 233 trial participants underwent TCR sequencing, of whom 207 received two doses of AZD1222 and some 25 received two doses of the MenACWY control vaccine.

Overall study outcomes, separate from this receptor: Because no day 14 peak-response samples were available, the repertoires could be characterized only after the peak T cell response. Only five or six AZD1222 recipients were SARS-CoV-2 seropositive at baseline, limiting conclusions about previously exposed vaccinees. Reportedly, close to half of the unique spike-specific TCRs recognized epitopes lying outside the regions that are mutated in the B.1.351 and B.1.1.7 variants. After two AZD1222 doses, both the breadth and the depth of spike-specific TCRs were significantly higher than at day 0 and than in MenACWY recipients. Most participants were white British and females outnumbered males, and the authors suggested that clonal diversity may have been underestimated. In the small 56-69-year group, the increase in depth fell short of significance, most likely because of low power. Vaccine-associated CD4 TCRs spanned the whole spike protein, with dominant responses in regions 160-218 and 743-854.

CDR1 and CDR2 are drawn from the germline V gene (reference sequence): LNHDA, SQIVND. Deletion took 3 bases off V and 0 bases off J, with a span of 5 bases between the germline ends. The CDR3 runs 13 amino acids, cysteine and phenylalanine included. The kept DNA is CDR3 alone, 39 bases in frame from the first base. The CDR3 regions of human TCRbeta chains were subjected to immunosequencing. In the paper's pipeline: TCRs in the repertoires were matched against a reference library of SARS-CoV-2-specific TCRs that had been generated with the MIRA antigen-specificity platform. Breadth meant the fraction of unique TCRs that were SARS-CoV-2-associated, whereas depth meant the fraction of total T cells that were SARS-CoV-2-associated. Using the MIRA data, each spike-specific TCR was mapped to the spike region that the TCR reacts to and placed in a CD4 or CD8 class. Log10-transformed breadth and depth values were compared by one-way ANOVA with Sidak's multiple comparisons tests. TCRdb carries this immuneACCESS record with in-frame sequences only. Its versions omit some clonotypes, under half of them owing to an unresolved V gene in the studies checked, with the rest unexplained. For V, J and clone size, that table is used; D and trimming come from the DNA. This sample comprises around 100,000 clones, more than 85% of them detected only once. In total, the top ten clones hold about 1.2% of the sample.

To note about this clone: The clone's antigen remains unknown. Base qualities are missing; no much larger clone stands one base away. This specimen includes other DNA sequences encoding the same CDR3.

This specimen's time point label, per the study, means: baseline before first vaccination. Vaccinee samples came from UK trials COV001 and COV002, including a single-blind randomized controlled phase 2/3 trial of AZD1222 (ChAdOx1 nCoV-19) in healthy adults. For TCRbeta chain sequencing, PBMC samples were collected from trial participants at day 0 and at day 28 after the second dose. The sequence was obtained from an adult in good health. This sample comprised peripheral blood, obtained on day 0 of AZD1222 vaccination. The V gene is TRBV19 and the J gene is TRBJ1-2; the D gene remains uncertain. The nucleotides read TGTGCCAGTAGTATCCGGACTAACTATGGCTACACCTTC. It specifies CASSIRTNYGYTF.